A selection of T cell receptor beta chains follows, all from one sample in a study of blood T cells in healthy people across ages. TCRdb re-called the 5' RACE reads through MiXCR, storing one row per CDR3 protein. The sample holds 700,000 to 850,000 distinct CDR3 sequences, about 55% seen once. The sample was blood. Receptor source: an elderly man in good health. CDR3s include the opening cysteine and the closing phenylalanine or tryptophan. A D gene is named only where the DNA matches it firmly. Size is omitted from some rows. Given values are once, few, many or a class for expanded clones.

V: TRBV4-2
D: TRBD2
J: TRBJ2-1
size: .
CDR3: CASSHYLGLAAFSSYNEQFF
DNA: TGTGCCAGCAGCCACTACCTGGGACTAGCGGCCTTTAGCTCCTACAATGAGCAGTTCTTC

V: TRBV20-1
D: TRBD2
J: TRBJ2-1
size: .
CDR3: CSAEPASAGGNEQFF
DNA: TGCAGTGCCGAGCCTGCTTCCGCGGGAGGGAACGAGCAGTTCTTC

V: TRBV9
D: .
J: TRBJ1-5
size: few
CDR3: CASSPDPSRQPQHF
DNA: TGTGCCAGCAGCCCCGACCCCAGTAGGCAGCCCCAGCATTTT

V: TRBV18
D: .
J: TRBJ2-7
size: few
CDR3: CASCGLQNEQYF
DNA: TGTGCCAGCTGTGGACTGCAGAACGAGCAGTACTTC

V: TRBV5-1
D: .
J: TRBJ1-1
size: .
CDR3: CASSLSGTPTDTEAFF
DNA: TGCGCCAGCAGCTTGAGTGGGACTCCCACGGACACTGAAGCTTTCTTT

V: TRBV20-1
D: .
J: TRBJ2-5
size: .
CDR3: CSANTRETQYF
DNA: TGCAGTGCAAACACACGGGAGACCCAGTACTTC

V: TRBV20-1
D: .
J: TRBJ2-7
size: .
CDR3: CSAREREGQLYNEQYF
DNA: TGCAGTGCTAGAGAGAGGGAGGGACAGCTTTACAATGAGCAGTACTTC

V: TRBV27
D: TRBD2
J: TRBJ2-7
size: few
CDR3: CASTQSPGLAGVKAYEQYF
DNA: TGTGCCAGCACGCAATCCCCGGGACTAGCGGGAGTGAAGGCCTACGAGCAGTACTTC

V: TRBV12-3/TRBV12-4
D: .
J: TRBJ1-5
size: .
CDR3: CASRPSEAQPQHF
DNA: TGTGCCAGCAGGCCATCTGAAGCCCAGCCCCAGCATTTT

V: TRBV15
D: .
J: TRBJ2-7
size: .
CDR3: CATSRRGDTYEQYF
DNA: TGTGCCACCAGCAGACGCGGGGATACCTACGAGCAGTACTTC

V: TRBV2
D: TRBD2
J: TRBJ2-1
size: once
CDR3: CASSPRTSGIVGEQFF
DNA: TGTGCCAGCAGCCCCCGGACTAGCGGAATAGTCGGGGAGCAGTTCTTC

V: TRBV9
D: TRBD2
J: TRBJ2-5
size: .
CDR3: CASSSGLAGGPETQYF
DNA: TGTGCCAGCAGCTCCGGACTAGCGGGAGGCCCTGAGACCCAGTACTTC

V: TRBV5-1
D: .
J: TRBJ2-3
size: .
CDR3: CASRRAGSITDTPYF
DNA: TGCGCCAGCAGGCGCGCAGGGTCGATCACAGATACGCCGTATTTT

V: TRBV20-1
D: .
J: TRBJ1-2
size: .
CDR3: CSARASPAAGYTF
DNA: TGCAGTGCTAGAGCATCACCGGCAGCAGGCTACACCTTC

V: TRBV15
D: TRBD2
J: TRBJ2-1
size: .
CDR3: CATSRVGGRDEQFF
DNA: TGTGCCACCAGCAGAGTGGGCGGGAGGGATGAGCAGTTCTTC

V: TRBV20-1
D: TRBD2
J: TRBJ2-1
size: .
CDR3: CSAREPGVLAGVGSSYNEQFF
DNA: TGCAGTGCTAGAGAGCCCGGGGTCCTAGCGGGAGTAGGGAGCTCCTACAATGAGCAGTTCTTC

V: TRBV20-1
D: .
J: TRBJ2-7
size: once
CDR3: CSASSFQAGASYEQYF
DNA: TGCAGTGCTTCGAGTTTCCAGGCTGGGGCATCCTACGAGCAGTACTTC

V: TRBV3-1
D: .
J: TRBJ1-2
size: .
CDR3: CASSQLNGYYGYTF
DNA: TGTGCCAGCAGCCAATTGAACGGTTACTATGGCTACACCTTC

V: TRBV20-1
D: .
J: TRBJ1-5
size: .
CDR3: CSARDWHQLNQPQHF
DNA: TGCAGTGCTAGAGATTGGCACCAACTAAATCAGCCCCAGCATTTT

V: TRBV15
D: TRBD2
J: TRBJ2-5
size: .
CDR3: CATRVSGGQETQYF
DNA: TGTGCCACCAGAGTGAGCGGGGGCCAAGAGACCCAGTACTTC

V: TRBV10-3
D: .
J: TRBJ2-1
size: .
CDR3: CAISEAPDPSSYNEQFF
DNA: TGTGCCATCAGTGAGGCTCCCGATCCGAGCTCCTACAATGAGCAGTTCTTC

V: TRBV27
D: .
J: TRBJ2-5
size: .
CDR3: CASSLRGPGWTTWEQYF
DNA: TGTGCCAGCAGTTTACGGGGTCCGGGGTGGACCACATGGGAGCAGTACTTC

V: TRBV12-3/TRBV12-4
D: .
J: TRBJ1-6
size: .
CDR3: CAISQGRFRSPLHF
DNA: TGTGCCATCTCCCAGGGGCGGTTTCGGTCACCCCTCCACTTT

V: TRBV9
D: TRBD2
J: TRBJ2-7
size: .
CDR3: CASSVGALAGEEQYF
DNA: TGTGCCAGCAGCGTAGGGGCCCTAGCGGGAGAAGAGCAGTACTTC